This TCR beta chain was identified during a study of cytomegalovirus exposure and HLA in healthy donors. There are a few counts of this clone. In the PCR, 60 Vbeta and 13 Jbeta primers were used. TCRdb's table, derived via immunoSEQ multiplex PCR, lists solely in-frame clones and lacks some. The data hold 65,000 to 70,000 clones, with just under 70% observed a single time. Looked up from germline, CDR1 is SGHTA and CDR2 is FQGNSA. CDR3 length: 15 amino acids. The germline V and J ends were trimmed by 6 bases and 3 bases, with 15 bases remaining between them. This clonotype originated in a woman in her 30s in good health and CMV-seronegative. V usage is TRBV7-2 and J usage is TRBJ1-5; D unresolved. The sequencing sample was made of PBMCs. In nucleotides, the CDR3 is TGTGCCAGCAGTCCAGAGACTGCACCCAATCAGCCCCAGCATTTT. It encodes CASSPETAPNQPQHF. The variable domain in full, completed from reference TRBV7-2 and TRBJ1-5, reads GAGVSQSPSNKVTEKGKDVELRCDPISGHTALYWYRQSLGQGLEFLIYFQGNSAPDKSGLPSDRFSAERTGGSVSTLTIQRTQQEDSAVYLCASSPETAPNQPQHFGDGTRLSIL.